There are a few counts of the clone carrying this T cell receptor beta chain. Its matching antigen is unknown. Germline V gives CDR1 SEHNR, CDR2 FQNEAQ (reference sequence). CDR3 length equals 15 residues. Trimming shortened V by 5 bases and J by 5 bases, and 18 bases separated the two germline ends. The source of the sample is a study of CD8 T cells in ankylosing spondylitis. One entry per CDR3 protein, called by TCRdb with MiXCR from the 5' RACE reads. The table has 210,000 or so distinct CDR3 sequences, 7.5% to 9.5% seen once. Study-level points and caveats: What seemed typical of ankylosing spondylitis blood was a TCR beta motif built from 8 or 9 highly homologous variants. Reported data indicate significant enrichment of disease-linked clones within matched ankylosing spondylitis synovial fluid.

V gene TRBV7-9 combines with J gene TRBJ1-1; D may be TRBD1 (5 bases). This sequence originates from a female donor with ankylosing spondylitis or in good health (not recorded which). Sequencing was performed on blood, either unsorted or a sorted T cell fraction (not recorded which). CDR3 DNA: TGTGCCAGCAGCAGTGGGTGGGGGGTAATGACTGAAGCTTTCTTT. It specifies CASSSGWGVMTEAFF.